This T cell receptor (beta chain) was retrieved from a study of shared clonotypes between healthy human individuals. Study overall: The donors, a couple of women and three men, were aged 18 to 49.

The CDR3 is 15 residues long. V was shortened by 5 bases and J by 3 bases, with 16 bases between the two germline ends. Germline V gene lookup returns CDR1 SGHAT and CDR2 FQNNGV. General study findings and limits: When naive CD4 clonotypes were compared across a few donors, approximately 4.9% were shared.

In the case of this clone: As yet, its antigen is unknown.

Clones were sequenced by immunoSEQ multiplex PCR, and TCRdb holds only the in-frame ones, with some missing. Of a few million clones in the sample, more than 80% were seen once. Sequenced: naive CD4+ T cells from PBMCs. Subset indicated: CD45RA+ positively selected. The chain recombines TRBV11-2 with TRBJ1-1; unclear D gene. The TCR originated in a man between 18 and 29 years old in good health. Some clones in this sample may be carry-over from other donors' samples. CDR3 coding DNA: TGTGCCAGCAGCCGACTTTTACAGACCTACACTGAAGCTTTCTTT. Encoded protein: CASSRLLQTYTEAFF.